Below, 2 T cell receptor beta chains from the same sample are listed, as sequenced in a study of blood T cell repertoires in COVID-19. Only in-frame clones appear in the TCRdb table, and some are missing; sequencing was by immunoSEQ multiplex PCR. Counted here are 250,000 to 300,000 clones, approximately 80% occurring once; the ten biggest clones make up roughly 5.3%. Sequenced: PBMCs or T cells enriched from blood (not recorded which). The receptors were gathered from a man aged 40-55 years who had been exposed to COVID-19.

This sequence joins TRBV27 and TRBJ2-7; 7 positions match TRBD2. This CDR3 contains 17 residues. V shed 2 bases, J shed 1 base, and the junction held 11 bases outside the gene matches. The germline V gene encodes CDR1 MNHEY and CDR2 SMNVEV (reference sequence). The DNA of the CDR3 is TGTGCCAGCAGTTTAGGGCCCGGGACGGGGGGATCCTACGAGCAGTACTTC. Its translation is CASSLGPGTGGSYEQYF.

This rearrangement joins TRBV6-2 or TRBV6-3 to TRBJ2-7; 9 positions agree with TRBD2. The CDR3 is 17 amino acids. Germline V CDR1 and CDR2: MNHEY, SVGEGT. Trimming at V came to 2 bases and at J to 1 base, leaving 9 bases not matched to a gene. CDR3 sequence: CASSYIPTSGTSYEQYF. CDR3 coding DNA: TGTGCCAGCAGTTACATACCGACTAGCGGAACATCCTACGAGCAGTACTTC.